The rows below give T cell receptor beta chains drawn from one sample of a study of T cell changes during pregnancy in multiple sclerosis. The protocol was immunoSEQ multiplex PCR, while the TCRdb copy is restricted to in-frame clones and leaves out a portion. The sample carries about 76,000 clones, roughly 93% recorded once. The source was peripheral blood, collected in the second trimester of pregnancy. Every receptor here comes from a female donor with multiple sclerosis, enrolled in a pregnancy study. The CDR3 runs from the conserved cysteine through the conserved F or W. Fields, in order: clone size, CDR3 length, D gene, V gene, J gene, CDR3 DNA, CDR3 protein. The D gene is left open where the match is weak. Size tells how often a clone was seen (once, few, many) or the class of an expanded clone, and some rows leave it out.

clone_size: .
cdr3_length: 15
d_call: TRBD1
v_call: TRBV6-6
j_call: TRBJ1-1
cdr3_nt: TGTGCCAGCAGTTACGGACAGGGCGGGGGCACTGAAGCTTTCTTT
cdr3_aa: CASSYGQGGGTEAFF

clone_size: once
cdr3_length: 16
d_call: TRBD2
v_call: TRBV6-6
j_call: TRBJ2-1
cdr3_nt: TGTGCCAGCAGCCCAGGGACTAGCGGGAGCTATAATGAGCAGTTCTTC
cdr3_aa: CASSPGTSGSYNEQFF

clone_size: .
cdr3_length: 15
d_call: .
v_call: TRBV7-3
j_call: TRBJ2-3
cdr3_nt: TGTGCCAGCAGCTTTACTAGCATCACGGGAGATACGCAGTATTTT
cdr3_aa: CASSFTSITGDTQYF

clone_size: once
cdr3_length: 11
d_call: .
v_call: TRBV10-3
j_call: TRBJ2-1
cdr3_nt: TGTGCCATCAGGAAGGGGGGGGGATACTTCTTC
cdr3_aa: CAIRKGGGYFF

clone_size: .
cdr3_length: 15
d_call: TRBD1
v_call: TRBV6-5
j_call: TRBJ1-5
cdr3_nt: TGTGCCAGCAGGCAAACAGGGGAGAGCAATCAGCCCCAGCATTTT
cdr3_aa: CASRQTGESNQPQHF

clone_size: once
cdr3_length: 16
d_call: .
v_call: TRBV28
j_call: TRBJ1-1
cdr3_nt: TGTGCCAGCAGTTTAGGGGGGTCTCCTCTGAACACTGAAGCTTTCTTT
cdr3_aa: CASSLGGSPLNTEAFF

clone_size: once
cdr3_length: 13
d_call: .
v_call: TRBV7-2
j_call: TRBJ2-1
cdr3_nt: TGTGCCAGCAGCTTTTCCCCGGGGGATGAGCAGTTCTTC
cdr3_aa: CASSFSPGDEQFF

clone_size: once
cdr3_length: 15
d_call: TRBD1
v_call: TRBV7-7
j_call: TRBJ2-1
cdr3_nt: TGTGCTAGCAGCTTTGGACAGGGGGCCTACAATGAGCAGTTCTTC
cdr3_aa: CASSFGQGAYNEQFF

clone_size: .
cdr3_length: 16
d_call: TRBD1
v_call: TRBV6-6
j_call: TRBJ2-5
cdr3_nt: TGTGCCAGCAGGACCGTGCCCGGGACAGGGGGAGAGACCCAGTACTTC
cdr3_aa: CASRTVPGTGGETQYF

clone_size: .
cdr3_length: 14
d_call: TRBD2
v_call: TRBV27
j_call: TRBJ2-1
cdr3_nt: TGTGCCAGCAGGGACGGGGGGAGCTACAATGAGCAGTTCTTC
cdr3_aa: CASRDGGSYNEQFF

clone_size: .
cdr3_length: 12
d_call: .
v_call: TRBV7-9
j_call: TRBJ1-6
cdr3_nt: TGTGCCGCAGGCCCCGACAATTCACCCCTCCACTTT
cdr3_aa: CAAGPDNSPLHF